Presented here are 3 T cell receptor beta chains from one specimen sequenced in a study of CD8+ T cells in alopecia areata. Following extraction, RNA underwent reverse transcription to cDNA, which served as the sequencing template. Measured with immunoSEQ multiplex PCR; TCRdb has only the in-frame clones, and not every one. In total the sample includes under 350,000 clones, none of them seen once. Markers including CD4, CD8alpha, NKG2D and NKG2ACE guided sorting of pooled cutaneous lymph node cells. Sequenced input: CD4+ T cells sorted from a lymph node. The receptors were gathered from a C3H/HeJ mouse with alopecia areata. The mouse line has the MHC haplotype H2-k.

As to this clone: Gene names and germline match the mouse. The read terminates 4 residues ahead of where the CDR3 ends, so the germline J gene completes it. The same CDR3 arises from other DNA sequences in this sample as well. The gene calls are TRBV5 and TRBJ2-1; 7 bases map to TRBD1. The germline CDR1 and CDR2 sequences are LGHNA and YNLKQL (reference sequence). The CDR3 is made up of 14 amino acids. V shed 1 base, J shed 6 bases, and the junction held 3 bases outside the gene matches. The DNA read from the CDR3 is TGTGCCAGCAGCCAAGGACAGGGTGGTGCT. It codes for CASSQGQGGA. The entire CDR3 is CASSQGQGGAEQFF.

This clone was seen at least ten times. Any gene name here is a mouse gene name. The CDR3 sequence: CASRGDRGRAEQFF. The CDR3 DNA, read in part, is TGTGCTAGCAGGGGGGACAGGGGGCGAGCT. This chain joins TRBV17 and TRBJ2-1; 12 nucleotides agree with TRBD1. The read falls 4 residues short of the CDR3 end, and the missing part is taken from the germline J gene. CDR3 length equals 14 residues. The germline gives CDR1 MNHDT, CDR2 YYDKIL.

This clone was picked up a small number of times. Gene and germline names: mouse. The read ends 3 residues early relative to the CDR3; the germline J gene fills the gap. The gene calls are TRBV13-3 and TRBJ1-6; 10 nucleotides line up with TRBD1. TRBJ1-6 is an ORF for which the function is uncertain. Germline assignment: CDR1 NNHDY and CDR2 SYVADS. This CDR3 is 16 amino acids long. V lost 6 bases to trimming and J lost 0 bases; unmatched junction nucleotides: 3. This CDR3 is CASKGQGPSYNSPLYF. The part of the CDR3 DNA that was read is TGTGCCAGCAAGGGACAGGGGCCTTCCTATAATTCGCCC.